The sequence of this T cell receptor (beta chain) was determined in a study of tumor-infiltrating lymphocytes in primary liver carcinoma. In addition to blood RNA drawn from unsorted whole blood, germline DNA was extracted. The CDR3 extends over 16 amino acids. Germline trimming cut 4 bases from V and 2 bases from J; bases unmatched to any gene: 9. Germline CDR1 reads LGHNA; CDR2 reads YSLEER. This clonotype has ten or more counts. A constant-region primer served to make TCR beta cDNA from roughly 540 ng total RNA. Sequencing libraries for TCR beta derived from three nested multiplex PCR rounds that used slightly modified ARM-PCR. TRBV1-TRBV30 forward primers paired with a C-beta reverse primer drove the first two PCR rounds, about 10 cycles each. TCRdb recomputed calls from the multiplex PCR reads with MiXCR, one row per CDR3 protein. The repertoire holds approximately 300,000 distinct CDR3 sequences, with approximately 60% as singletons.

The source material was peripheral blood. V usage is TRBV4-3 and J usage is TRBJ2-3; 7 bases match TRBD1. The sequence came from a man aged 40-49 years with primary liver carcinoma and hepatitis B virus infection. The DNA for the CDR3 is TGCGCCAGCAGCCTTCGACAGGGTCTAGCCACAGATACGCAGTATTTT. As protein: CASSLRQGLATDTQYF.